This T cell receptor beta chain was sequenced in a study of T cells expressing NK-cell markers. TCRdb re-called the 5' RACE reads and shows each CDR3 protein once, DNA omitted. Recorded for this sample: some 280,000 distinct CDR3 sequences. There are 14 residues in the CDR3. CDR1 is SEHNR, CDR2 FQNEAQ, per germline (reference sequence). The receptor was derived from a man aged 18 to 29 in good health. This chain joins TRBV7-9 and TRBJ2-7. Sequenced input: blood T cells: a sorted CD56 or NKG2C T cell subset, CD4+ or CD8+ T cells, or bulk PBMC T cells (not recorded which). CDR3 sequence reads: CASGRLIASYEQYF.